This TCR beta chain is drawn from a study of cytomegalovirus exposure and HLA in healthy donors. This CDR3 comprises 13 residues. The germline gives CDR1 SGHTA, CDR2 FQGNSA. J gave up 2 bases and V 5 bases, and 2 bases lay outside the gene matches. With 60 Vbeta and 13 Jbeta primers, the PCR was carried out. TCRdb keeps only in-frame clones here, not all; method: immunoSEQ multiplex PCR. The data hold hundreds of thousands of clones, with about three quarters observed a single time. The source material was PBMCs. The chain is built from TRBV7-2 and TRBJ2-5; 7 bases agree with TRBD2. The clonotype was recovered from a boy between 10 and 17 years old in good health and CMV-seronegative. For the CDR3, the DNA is TGTGCCAGCAGCGGGGACTATCAAGAGACCCAGTACTTC. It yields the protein CASSGDYQETQYF.